The 25 T cell receptor beta chains presented below share a single source sample, sequenced in a study of PD-L1 blockade in urothelial cancer. Assay: immunoSEQ multiplex PCR; the TCRdb copy retains only in-frame clones and omits some. Of about 88,000 clones in the sample, approximately 90% were seen once. The sample consisted of PBMCs, taken around atezolizumab (anti-PD-L1) treatment. Receptors were obtained from a man aged 60 to 69 with urothelial cancer.

This sequence joins TRBV5-1 and TRBJ2-1; 10 bases are a match to TRBD1. This CDR3 has 16 residues. The V gene's germline CDR1 is SGHRS and CDR2 YFSETQ. V gave up 4 bases and J gave up 7 bases; unmatched junction bases: 11. CDR3 region: CASSLRPGTGENEQFF. The CDR3 coding sequence is TGCGCCAGCAGCCTGCGACCGGGGACAGGGGAAAATGAGCAGTTCTTC.

The chain has TRBV9 and TRBJ1-2; D remains ambiguous. CDR3 length: 14 amino acids. The germline V gene has CDR1 SGDLS and CDR2 YYNGEE. V was pared by 0 bases and J by 1 base, with 7 bases between. CDR3 amino acids: CASSVVPDNYGYTF. DNA of the CDR3: TGTGCCAGCAGCGTAGTCCCAGATAACTATGGCTACACCTTC.

Only one count was recorded for this clone. V gene TRBV6-1 combines with J gene TRBJ2-5; TRBD1 agrees at 11 bases. J gave up 5 bases and V 4 bases, and 9 bases lay outside the gene matches. The CDR3 runs 16 residues. From germline, CDR1 is MNHNS and CDR2 SASEGT. The CDR3 region is CASSASGQGAWETQYF. In DNA form, the CDR3 reads TGTGCCAGCAGTGCCTCAGGACAGGGGGCATGGGAGACCCAGTACTTC.

The rearrangement links TRBV5-4 to TRBJ1-1; the D gene is possibly TRBD1 (6 bases). V gave up 5 bases and J gave up 1 base, with 12 bases separating them. CDR1 is SGHNT, CDR2 YYREEE, per germline (reference sequence). This CDR3 spans 14 amino acids. The CDR3 here is CASRSQTGNTEAFF. The CDR3 DNA reads TGTGCCAGCAGATCCCAGACAGGGAACACTGAAGCTTTCTTT.

The V call is TRBV7-2, the J call TRBJ1-2, with TRBD1 matching over 7 bases. The germline V gene encodes CDR1 SGHTA and CDR2 FQGNSA. This CDR3 region has 16 residues. The trim removed 1 base at V and 8 bases at J, leaving 13 bases unmatched. The CDR3 DNA follows: TGTGCCAGCAGCTTAGAGGGACAGACACACTTGCGCGGCTACACCTTC. The encoded protein is CASSLEGQTHLRGYTF.

The chain combines TRBV29-1 with TRBJ2-1; 9 bases align to TRBD1. The CDR3 covers 14 residues. The germline CDR1 and CDR2 sequences are SQVTM and ANQGSEA. The V gene end was trimmed by 6 bases and the J gene end by 4 bases; junction bases not matched to a gene: 7. DNA for the CDR3: TGCAGCGTCTGGACAGGGGAGGAGTACAATGAGCAGTTCTTC. Translation: CSVWTGEEYNEQFF.

The V and J genes are TRBV5-6 and TRBJ2-5; TRBD1 agrees at 9 bases. This CDR3 comprises 16 residues. V trimming: 4 bases; J trimming: 5 bases; junction bases outside the gene matches: 12. Per the germline V gene, CDR1 is SGHDT and CDR2 is YYEEEE. In nucleotides, the CDR3 is TGTGCCAGCAGCCTGGACCGGGACAGGGTACCGGAGACCCAGTACTTC. Its translation: CASSLDRDRVPETQYF.

This chain joins TRBV4-2 and TRBJ2-5; 7 bases match TRBD2. This CDR3 is built from 14 residues. Germline V gene sequence: CDR1 LGHNA, CDR2 YNFKEQ. V was pared by 4 bases and J by 5 bases, with 7 bases of the junction left unmatched. CDR3 DNA sequence: TGTGCCAGCAGCCCGGGGAGGGGCCATGAGACCCAGTACTTC. Its translation: CASSPGRGHETQYF.

The V gene is TRBV30, the J gene TRBJ1-3; no reliable D call. Germline V CDR1 and CDR2: GTSNPN, SVGIG (reference sequence). V lost 3 bases and J lost 3, with 9 bases in between. The CDR3 is 13 amino acids. Here the CDR3 reads CAWSSLSGNTIYF. The CDR3 region has the DNA TGTGCCTGGAGCTCGCTCAGTGGAAACACCATATATTTT.

V is TRBV7-8 and J is TRBJ1-5, with D possibly TRBD1 on 5 matching bases. The V gene lost 2 bases and the J gene lost 3 bases, with 11 bases spanning the gap. The CDR3 loop spans 15 amino acids. Germline-derived CDR1 and CDR2 are SGHVS and FQNEAQ. CDR3 loop: CASSLISGFNQPQHF. DNA for the CDR3: TGTGCCAGCAGCTTAATATCAGGGTTCAATCAGCCCCAGCATTTT.

This clone was counted a few times. V is TRBV6-5 and J is TRBJ1-6; 7 positions match TRBD1. The ends lost 0 bases at V and 10 bases at J; junction bases unmatched: 0. CDR1 and CDR2 from the germline V gene are MNHEY and SVGAGI. The length of the CDR3 is 13 residues. DNA of the CDR3: TGTGCCAGCAGTTACTCCAGGGGGTCACCCCTCCACTTT. It encodes CASSYSRGSPLHF.

The chain couples TRBV7-9 to TRBJ2-7; 9 bases line up with TRBD1. Per germline, CDR1 SEHNR and CDR2 FQNEAQ (reference sequence). V shed 5 bases, J shed 7 bases, and the junction held 3 bases outside the gene matches. CDR3 length: 12 amino acids. The CDR3 DNA reads TGTGCCAGCAGCCAGACAGGGGGTGAGCAGTACTTC. Protein: CASSQTGGEQYF.

The chain carries TRBV4-2 and TRBJ2-1, with D perhaps matching TRBD2 (5 bases). The CDR3 covers 14 residues. The V and J ends lost 0 bases and 8 bases respectively, with 11 bases between them. Germline CDR1 LGHNA, CDR2 YNFKEQ. The CDR3 loop reads CASSQELVGDEQFF. DNA for the CDR3: TGTGCCAGCAGCCAAGAACTAGTGGGTGATGAGCAGTTCTTC.

The V and J genes are TRBV4-2 and TRBJ2-5; D is perhaps TRBD1 (5 bases). The CDR3 length is 13 residues. Trimming left V 2 bases short and J 5 bases short, with 9 bases between. Per germline, CDR1 LGHNA and CDR2 YNFKEQ. CDR3 sequence reads: CASSQQPGETQYF. The CDR3 DNA reads TGTGCCAGCAGCCAACAACCAGGGGAGACCCAGTACTTC.

For the CDR3, the DNA is TGTGCCACCGAGGGTAGCGGGGGGGCGGGCGAGCAGTACTTC. As protein: CATEGSGGAGEQYF. This chain joins TRBV10-3 and TRBJ2-7; 11 bases are a match to TRBD2. CDR1 and CDR2 from the germline V gene are ENHRY and SYGVKD. The CDR3 contains 14 residues. The V segment lost 10 bases and the J segment 6 bases; nucleotides outside the gene matches: 11.

This chain connects TRBV2 to TRBJ2-1; weak D call: TRBD1 (7 bases). V gave up 4 bases and J gave up 5 bases, with 18 bases separating them. The CDR3 length is 16 residues. Germline V gives CDR1 SNHLY, CDR2 FYNNEI. CDR3 DNA: TGTGCCAGCAGTGGTCCTCCAGGGGGGAATAACAATGAGCAGTTCTTC. It specifies CASSGPPGGNNNEQFF.

The V call is TRBV4-3, the J call TRBJ1-5; 10 nucleotides line up with TRBD1. V lost 6 bases, J lost 0 bases, and 11 bases stayed unmatched. Germline V gives CDR1 LGHNA, CDR2 YSLEER. CDR3 length equals 18 residues. CDR3 residues: CASSKGTGVPNSNQPQHF. CDR3 coding DNA: TGCGCCAGCAGTAAAGGGACAGGGGTTCCCAATAGCAATCAGCCCCAGCATTTT.

The genes are TRBV11-1 and TRBJ2-5; 7 positions match TRBD2. Germline assignment: CDR1 SGHAT and CDR2 FQDESV (reference sequence). Losses at the gene ends were 5 bases for V and 4 bases for J; bases not matched to a gene: 7. This CDR3 comprises 14 residues. The CDR3 DNA reads TGTGCCAGCAGCCCCCAAGCGGGGCGAGAGACCCAGTACTTC. It translates to CASSPQAGRETQYF.

V gene TRBV7-7 combines with J gene TRBJ2-7; D ambiguous. Germline values: CDR1 SSHAT, CDR2 FNYEAQ (reference sequence). The V gene lost 5 bases and the J gene lost 6 bases, with 14 bases spanning the gap. This CDR3 contains 13 residues. CDR3 bases: TGTGCCAGCAGCCTAGACGAGCCGGGCGAGCAGTACTTC. Translating gives CASSLDEPGEQYF.

This clone has just one count. The V call is TRBV7-2, the J call TRBJ2-5, with D perhaps matching TRBD2 (5 bases). Germline CDR1 and CDR2: SGHTA and FQGNSA. Trimming cost V 3 bases and J 5 bases, with 19 bases left between them. This CDR3 is 16 amino acids long. CDR3 sequence reads: CASSFGAAWRRETQYF. The CDR3 DNA is TGTGCCAGCAGCTTTGGAGCTGCGTGGCGGAGGGAGACCCAGTACTTC.

This chain's CDR3 is CASSPSRSSTGIPYEQYF. CDR3 DNA sequence: TGTGCCAGCAGTCCCTCACGATCCTCGACAGGTATCCCCTACGAGCAGTACTTC. The genes are TRBV27 and TRBJ2-7, with D tentatively TRBD1 (6 bases). From germline, CDR1 is MNHEY and CDR2 SMNVEV (reference sequence). V lost 5 bases and J 2 bases, leaving 25 bases between the germline ends. The CDR3 consists of 18 residues.

The CDR3 spells CASSSRTGATGELFF. The CDR3 DNA follows: TGTGCCAGCAGCTCGCGGACAGGGGCCACCGGGGAGCTGTTTTTT. This chain joins TRBV7-2 and TRBJ2-2, with 9 positions matching TRBD1. The germline V gene has CDR1 SGHTA and CDR2 FQGNSA. Losses at the gene ends were 4 bases for V and 4 bases for J; bases not matched to a gene: 4. There are 15 residues in the CDR3.

The chain couples TRBV6-1 to TRBJ2-7, with D possibly being TRBD1 (5 bases). CDR1 MNHNS and CDR2 SASEGT come from the germline V gene. The CDR3 has 15 amino acids. V shed 4 bases and J shed 4 bases, with 17 bases lying between them. CDR3 nucleotides: TGTGCCAGCAGTGTGTTGCCCCCAGGGTTATACGAGCAGTACTTC. Protein: CASSVLPPGLYEQYF.

The chain links TRBV7-2 to TRBJ2-5; D gene uncertain. CDR3 length: 15 amino acids. The germline V gene encodes CDR1 SGHTA and CDR2 FQGNSA. The V end lost 5 bases, the J end lost 7 bases, and 20 bases lay between the germline ends. The CDR3 DNA is TGTGCCAGCAGCCCCATCATGGCGCCCACGGGGACCCAGTACTTC. Protein sequence: CASSPIMAPTGTQYF. Using reference TRBV7-2 and TRBJ2-5 for the parts outside the CDR3, the full variable domain is GAGVSQSPSNKVTEKGKDVELRCDPISGHTALYWYRQSLGQGLEFLIYFQGNSAPDKSGLPSDRFSAERTGGSVSTLTIQRTQQEDSAVYLCASSPIMAPTGTQYFGPGTRLLVL.

The CDR3 region is CAISDEFNEQYF. In nucleotides, the CDR3 is TGTGCCATCAGTGACGAGTTCAACGAGCAGTACTTC. The chain uses TRBV10-3 and TRBJ2-7; no definite D call. V lost 3 bases and J lost 5, with 8 bases in between. CDR3 size: 12 residues. Germline lookup yields CDR1 ENHRY and CDR2 SYGVKD.